The 14 T cell receptor beta chains listed next were all sequenced from one sample in a study of CXCR3-negative and CXCR3-positive naive CD8 T cells. TRB cDNA libraries were made by UMI-labeled 5' RACE. For each CDR3 protein, TCRdb gives one entry from its re-call of the 5' RACE reads, without DNA. Across about 38,000 distinct CDR3 sequences, the top ten clones capture more than 14% of the sample. Sequenced sample: memory CD8+ T cells from blood. Receptors were obtained from a human donor in good health. Some clones in this sample may be carry-over from other donors' samples.

This clonotype is classed as medium-sized (0.01 to 0.1%) by frequency. The rearrangement joins TRBV5-1 to TRBJ2-7; the D call from TCRdb, TRBD1, cannot be confirmed without DNA. In germline, CDR1 is SGHRS, CDR2 YFSETQ. This CDR3 has 14 residues. CDR3 region: CASSPGQGWDEQYF.

This sequence joins TRBV7-2 and TRBJ2-1; the D call from TCRdb, TRBD2, cannot be confirmed without DNA. Germline V lookup: CDR1 SGHTA, CDR2 FQGNSA. The CDR3 runs 16 residues. The CDR3 spells CASSRPLAGGGNEQFF. The entire variable domain, with the rest obtained from reference TRBV7-2 and TRBJ2-1, is as follows: GAGVSQSPSNKVTEKGKDVELRCDPISGHTALYWYRQSLGQGLEFLIYFQGNSAPDKSGLPSDRFSAERTGGSVSTLTIQRTQQEDSAVYLCASSRPLAGGGNEQFFGPGTRLTVL.

This chain links TRBV6-1 with TRBJ1-5; TCRdb calls TRBD1, which cannot be checked without DNA. The germline CDR1 and CDR2 sequences are MNHNS and SASEGT. This CDR3 is built from 14 residues. The CDR3 protein is CASSEGTDNQPQHF.

The chain recombines TRBV7-3 with TRBJ1-1; the TRBD1 assignment by TCRdb is unverifiable without DNA. Germline values: CDR1 SGHTA, CDR2 FQGTGA. The CDR3 has 13 residues. CDR3 residues: CASSRTDSTEAFF.

This chain links TRBV9 with TRBJ2-1. This CDR3 contains 17 residues. CDR1 SGDLS and CDR2 YYNGEE come from the germline V gene. CDR3 region: CASSATLGGSSYNEQFF.

The V call is TRBV7-9, the J call TRBJ2-4; TCRdb's D gene call, TRBD1, goes unchecked for lack of DNA. The CDR3 spans 13 residues. Germline loops: CDR1 SEHNR, CDR2 FQNEAQ (reference sequence). The CDR3 sequence is CASSPRDKNIQYF.

The chain couples TRBV12-3 or TRBV12-4 to TRBJ2-2; TCRdb picks TRBD2, but there is no DNA to check that call. The CDR3 covers 16 residues. Here the CDR3 reads CASSSLAGFNTGELFF.

The chain joins TRBV28 to TRBJ2-5; TCRdb's assignment of TRBD1 cannot be checked, as there is no DNA. CDR1 and CDR2 (germline): MDHEN, SYDVKM. The CDR3 consists of 15 residues. The CDR3 reads CASSTLGPGVETQYF.

This chain connects TRBV29-1 to TRBJ2-7; TCRdb's assignment of TRBD1 cannot be checked, as there is no DNA. Per the germline V gene, CDR1 is SQVTM and CDR2 is ANQGSEA. This CDR3 spans 13 amino acids. The CDR3 here is CSVVQGLLNEQYF.

V usage is TRBV29-1 and J usage is TRBJ1-2. Germline V gene data show CDR1 as SQVTM and CDR2 as ANQGSEA. There are 13 residues in the CDR3. This CDR3 is CSVESGQNYGYTF.

The rearrangement links TRBV10-2 to TRBJ2-7; the D call from TCRdb, TRBD2, cannot be confirmed without DNA. The germline V gene encodes CDR1 WSHSY and CDR2 SAAADI. This CDR3 is built from 18 residues. CDR3 loop: CASSESNRRGLVAYEQYF.

This clonotype shows up as large by frequency. The rearrangement links TRBV29-1 to TRBJ1-1. CDR1 and CDR2 (germline): SQVTM, ANQGSEA. This CDR3 has 13 residues. The CDR3 is CSVEWGMNTEAFF.

This sequence joins TRBV28 and TRBJ2-1; absent DNA, TCRdb's TRBD2 call cannot be checked. The CDR3 has 17 residues. From germline, CDR1 is MDHEN and CDR2 SYDVKM. The CDR3 sequence is CASSLRTSGGLYNEQFF.

The chain recombines TRBV6-2 or TRBV6-3 with TRBJ2-1; the TCRdb call, TRBD2, lacks DNA for checking. Looked up from germline, CDR1 is MNHEY and CDR2 is SVGEGT. CDR3 length: 14 amino acids. The CDR3 spells CGSYEPSGGNEQFF.